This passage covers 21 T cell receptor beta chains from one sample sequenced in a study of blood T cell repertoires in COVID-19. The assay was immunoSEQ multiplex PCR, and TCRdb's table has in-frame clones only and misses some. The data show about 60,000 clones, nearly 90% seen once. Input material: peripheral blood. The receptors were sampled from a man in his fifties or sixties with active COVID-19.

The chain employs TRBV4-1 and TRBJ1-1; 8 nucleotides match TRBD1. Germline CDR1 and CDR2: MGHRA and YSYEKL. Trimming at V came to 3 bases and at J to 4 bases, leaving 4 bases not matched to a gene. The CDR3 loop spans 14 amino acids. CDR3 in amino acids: CASSQTGVGTEAFF. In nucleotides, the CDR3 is TGCGCCAGCAGCCAGACAGGGGTCGGCACTGAAGCTTTCTTT.

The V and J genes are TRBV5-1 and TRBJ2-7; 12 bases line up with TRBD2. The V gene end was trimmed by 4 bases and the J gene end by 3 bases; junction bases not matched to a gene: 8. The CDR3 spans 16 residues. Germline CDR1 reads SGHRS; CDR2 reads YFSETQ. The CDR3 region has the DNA TGCGCCAGCAGCCCGCGGACTAGCGGGGCACTCTACGAGCAGTACTTC. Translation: CASSPRTSGALYEQYF. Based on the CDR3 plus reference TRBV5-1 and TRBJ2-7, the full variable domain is KAGVTQTPRYLIKTRGQQVTLSCSPISGHRSVSWYQQTPGQGLQFLFEYFSETQRNKGNFPGRFSGRQFSNSRSEMNVSTLELGDSALYLCASSPRTSGALYEQYFGPGTRLTVT.

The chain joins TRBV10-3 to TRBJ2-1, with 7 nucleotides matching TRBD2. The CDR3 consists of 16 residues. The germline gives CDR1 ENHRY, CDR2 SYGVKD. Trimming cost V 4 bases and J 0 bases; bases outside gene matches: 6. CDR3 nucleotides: TGTGCCATCAGTGTAGCTAGCGGCAGCTCCTACAATGAGCAGTTCTTC. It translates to CAISVASGSSYNEQFF.

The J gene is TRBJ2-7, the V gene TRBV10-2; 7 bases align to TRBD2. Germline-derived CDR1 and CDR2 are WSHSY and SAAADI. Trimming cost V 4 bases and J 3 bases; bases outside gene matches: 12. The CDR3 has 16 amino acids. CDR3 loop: CASSGAPSGAFYEQYF. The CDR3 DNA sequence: TGCGCCAGCAGTGGGGCCCCGAGCGGGGCTTTCTACGAGCAGTACTTC.

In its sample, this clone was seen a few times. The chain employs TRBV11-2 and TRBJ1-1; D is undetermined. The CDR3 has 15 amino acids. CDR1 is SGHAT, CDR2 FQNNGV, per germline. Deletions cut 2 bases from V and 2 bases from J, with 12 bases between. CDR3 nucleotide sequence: TGTGCCAGCAGCTTAACCTTAAATACAAACACTGAAGCTTTCTTT. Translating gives CASSLTLNTNTEAFF.

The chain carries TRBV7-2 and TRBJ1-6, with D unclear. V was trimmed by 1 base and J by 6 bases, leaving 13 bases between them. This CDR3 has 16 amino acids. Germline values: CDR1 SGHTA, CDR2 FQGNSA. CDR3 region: CASSLGFWTTNSPLHF. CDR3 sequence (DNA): TGTGCCAGCAGCTTAGGGTTCTGGACTACTAATTCACCCCTCCACTTT.

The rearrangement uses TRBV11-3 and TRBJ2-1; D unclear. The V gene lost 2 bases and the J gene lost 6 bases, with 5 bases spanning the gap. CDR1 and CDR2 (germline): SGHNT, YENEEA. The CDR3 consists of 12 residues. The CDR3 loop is CASSLTGNEQFF. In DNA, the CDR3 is TGTGCCAGCAGCTTAACCGGCAATGAGCAGTTCTTC.

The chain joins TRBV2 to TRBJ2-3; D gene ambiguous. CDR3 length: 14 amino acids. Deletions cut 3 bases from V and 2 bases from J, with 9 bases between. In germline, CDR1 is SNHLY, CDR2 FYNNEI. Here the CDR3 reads CASSDRTNTDTQYF. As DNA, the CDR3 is TGTGCCAGCAGTGACAGAACAAACACAGATACGCAGTATTTT.

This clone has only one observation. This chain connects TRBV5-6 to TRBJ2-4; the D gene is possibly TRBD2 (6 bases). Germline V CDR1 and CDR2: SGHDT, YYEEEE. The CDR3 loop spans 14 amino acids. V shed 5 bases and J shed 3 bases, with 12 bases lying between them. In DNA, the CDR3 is TGTGCCAGCAGTCGCGGGGATTACAAAAACATTCAGTACTTC. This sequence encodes CASSRGDYKNIQYF.

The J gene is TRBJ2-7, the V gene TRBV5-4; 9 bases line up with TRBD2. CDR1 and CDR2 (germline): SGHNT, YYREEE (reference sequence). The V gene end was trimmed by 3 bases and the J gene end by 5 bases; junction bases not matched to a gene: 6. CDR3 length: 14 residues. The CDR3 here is CASSSSGKVNEQYF. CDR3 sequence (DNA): TGTGCCAGCAGCTCTAGCGGGAAAGTGAACGAGCAGTACTTC.

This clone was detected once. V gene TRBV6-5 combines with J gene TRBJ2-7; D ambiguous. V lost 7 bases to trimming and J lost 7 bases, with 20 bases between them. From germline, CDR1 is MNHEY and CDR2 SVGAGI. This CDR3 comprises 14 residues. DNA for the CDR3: TGTGCCAGCACCGACATTAACCCTCCCCAAGAGCAGTACTTC. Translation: CASTDINPPQEQYF.

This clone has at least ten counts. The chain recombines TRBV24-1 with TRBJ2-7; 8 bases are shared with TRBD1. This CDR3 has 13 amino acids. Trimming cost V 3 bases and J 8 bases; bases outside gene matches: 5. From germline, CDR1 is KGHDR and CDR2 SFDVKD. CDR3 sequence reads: CATSDPGQVKQYF. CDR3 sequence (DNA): TGTGCCACCAGTGATCCGGGACAGGTGAAGCAGTACTTC.

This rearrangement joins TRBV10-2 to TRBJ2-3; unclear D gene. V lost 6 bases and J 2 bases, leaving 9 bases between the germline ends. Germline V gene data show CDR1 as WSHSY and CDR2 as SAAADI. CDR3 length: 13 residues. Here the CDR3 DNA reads TGCGCCAGCAGGTGGGCTTACACAGATACGCAGTATTTT. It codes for CASRWAYTDTQYF.

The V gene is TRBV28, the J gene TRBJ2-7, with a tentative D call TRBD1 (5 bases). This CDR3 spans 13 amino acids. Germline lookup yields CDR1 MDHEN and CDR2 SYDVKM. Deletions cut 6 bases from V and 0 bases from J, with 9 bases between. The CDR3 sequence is CASRRQSSYEQYF. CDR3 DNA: TGTGCCAGCAGACGACAGAGCTCCTACGAGCAGTACTTC.

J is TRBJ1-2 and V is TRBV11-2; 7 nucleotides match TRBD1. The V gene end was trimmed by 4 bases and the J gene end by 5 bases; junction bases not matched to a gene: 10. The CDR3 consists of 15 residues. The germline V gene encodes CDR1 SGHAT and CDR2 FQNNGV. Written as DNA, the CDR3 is TGTGCCAGCAGCTCCCTAGGCAGGGGGAGTTATGGCTACACCTTC. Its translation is CASSSLGRGSYGYTF.

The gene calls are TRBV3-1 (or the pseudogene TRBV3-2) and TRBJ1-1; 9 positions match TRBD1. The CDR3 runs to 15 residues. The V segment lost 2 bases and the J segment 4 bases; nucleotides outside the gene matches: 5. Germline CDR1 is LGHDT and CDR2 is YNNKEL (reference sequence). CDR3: CASSQSDRGITEAFF. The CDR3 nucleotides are TGTGCCAGCAGCCAAAGCGACAGGGGGATCACTGAAGCTTTCTTT.

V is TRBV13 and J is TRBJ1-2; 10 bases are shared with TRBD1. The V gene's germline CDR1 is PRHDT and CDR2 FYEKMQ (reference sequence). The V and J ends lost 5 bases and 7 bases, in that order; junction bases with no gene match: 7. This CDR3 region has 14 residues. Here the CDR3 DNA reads TGTGCCAGCAGCAGAATGACAGGGGGCGCTGGCTACACCTTC. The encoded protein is CASSRMTGGAGYTF.

CDR3 sequence (DNA): TGTGCCAGCAGTTATTACCTCCGGGACTACAACTACGAGCAGTACTTC. It translates to CASSYYLRDYNYEQYF. The gene calls are TRBV6-6 and TRBJ2-7; TRBD2 matches 7 bases. The V and J ends lost 3 bases and 3 bases, in that order; junction bases with no gene match: 11. Germline assignment: CDR1 MNHNY and CDR2 SVGAGI (reference sequence). This CDR3 region has 16 residues.

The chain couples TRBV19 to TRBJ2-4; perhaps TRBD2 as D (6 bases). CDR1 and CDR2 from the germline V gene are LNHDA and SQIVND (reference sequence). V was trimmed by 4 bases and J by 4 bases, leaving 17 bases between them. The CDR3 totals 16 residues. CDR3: CASSTPGLMPKNIQYF. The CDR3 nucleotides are TGTGCCAGTAGTACCCCGGGACTCATGCCAAAAAACATTCAGTACTTC. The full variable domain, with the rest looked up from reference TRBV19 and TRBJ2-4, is DGGITQSPKYLFRKEGQNVTLSCEQNLNHDAMYWYRQDPGQGLRLIYYSQIVNDFQKGDIAEGYSVSREKKESFPLTVTSAQKNPTAFYLCASSTPGLMPKNIQYFGAGTRLSVL.

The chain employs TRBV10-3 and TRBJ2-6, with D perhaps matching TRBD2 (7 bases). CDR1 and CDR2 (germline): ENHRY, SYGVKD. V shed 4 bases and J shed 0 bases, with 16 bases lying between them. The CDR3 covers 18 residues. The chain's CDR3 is CAISVGGHKSSGANVLTF. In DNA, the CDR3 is TGTGCCATCAGTGTCGGGGGGCACAAGAGCTCTGGGGCCAACGTCCTGACTTTC.

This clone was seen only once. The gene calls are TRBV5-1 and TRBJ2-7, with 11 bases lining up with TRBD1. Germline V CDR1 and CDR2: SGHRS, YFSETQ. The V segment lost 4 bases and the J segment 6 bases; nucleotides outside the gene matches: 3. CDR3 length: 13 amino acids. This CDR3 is CASSGGQGVEQYF. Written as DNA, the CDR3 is TGCGCCAGCAGCGGGGGACAGGGGGTCGAGCAGTACTTC.